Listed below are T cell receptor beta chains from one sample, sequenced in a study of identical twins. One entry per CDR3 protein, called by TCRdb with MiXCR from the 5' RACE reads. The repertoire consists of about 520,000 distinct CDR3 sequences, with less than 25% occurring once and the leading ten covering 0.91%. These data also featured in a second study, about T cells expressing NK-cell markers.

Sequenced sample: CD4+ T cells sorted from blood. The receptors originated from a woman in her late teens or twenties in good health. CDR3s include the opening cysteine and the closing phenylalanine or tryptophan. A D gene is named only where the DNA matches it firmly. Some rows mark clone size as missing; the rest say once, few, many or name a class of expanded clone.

CDR3aa: CASSYARRHGYTF; CDR3nt: TGTGCCAGCAGTTACGCCCGGCGGCATGGCTACACCTTC; abundance: NA; v_gene: TRBV6-5; d_gene: NA; j_gene: TRBJ1-2
CDR3aa: CSASLQPNSNQPQHF; CDR3nt: TGCAGTGCTAGCTTACAGCCTAATAGCAATCAGCCCCAGCATTTT; abundance: few; v_gene: TRBV20-1; d_gene: NA; j_gene: TRBJ1-5
CDR3aa: CASNRQSSTDTQYF; CDR3nt: TGCGCCAGCAACAGACAATCTAGCACAGATACGCAGTATTTT; abundance: NA; v_gene: TRBV5-1; d_gene: NA; j_gene: TRBJ2-3
CDR3aa: CSVEDGRETQYF; CDR3nt: TGCAGCGTTGAAGATGGGCGAGAGACCCAGTACTTC; abundance: NA; v_gene: TRBV29-1; d_gene: NA; j_gene: TRBJ2-5
CDR3aa: CASSLGTSGGRTDTQYF; CDR3nt: TGTGCCAGCAGCTTGGGGACTAGCGGGGGCAGAACAGATACGCAGTATTTT; abundance: NA; v_gene: TRBV7-3; d_gene: TRBD2; j_gene: TRBJ2-3
CDR3aa: CASSLEGTAPGYTQYF; CDR3nt: TGTGCCAGCAGCCTCGAAGGGACAGCCCCTGGCTATACGCAGTATTTT; abundance: once; v_gene: TRBV3-1; d_gene: TRBD1; j_gene: TRBJ2-3
CDR3aa: CASSQLAGFYEQYF; CDR3nt: TGTGCCAGCAGCCAACTAGCGGGTTTCTACGAGCAGTACTTC; abundance: NA; v_gene: TRBV3-1; d_gene: TRBD2; j_gene: TRBJ2-7
CDR3aa: CASSQAGRLAYGYTF; CDR3nt: TGTGCCAGCAGCCAAGCTGGCCGCCTTGCCTATGGCTACACCTTC; abundance: NA; v_gene: TRBV3-1; d_gene: NA; j_gene: TRBJ1-2
CDR3aa: CAISESGGEETQYF; CDR3nt: TGTGCCATCAGTGAGTCTGGCGGAGAAGAGACCCAGTACTTC; abundance: NA; v_gene: TRBV10-3; d_gene: NA; j_gene: TRBJ2-5
CDR3aa: CASSYSLASGRNYEQYF; CDR3nt: TGTGCCAGCAGTTACAGTCTGGCTAGCGGGAGAAACTACGAGCAGTACTTC; abundance: NA; v_gene: TRBV6-5; d_gene: TRBD2; j_gene: TRBJ2-7
CDR3aa: CSDGVYDNEQFF; CDR3nt: TGCAGCGACGGGGTCTACGACAATGAGCAGTTCTTC; abundance: NA; v_gene: TRBV29-1; d_gene: NA; j_gene: TRBJ2-1
CDR3aa: CASIRTGFFYEQYF; CDR3nt: TGTGCCAGCATCCGGACAGGATTCTTCTACGAGCAGTACTTC; abundance: many; v_gene: TRBV11-2; d_gene: TRBD1; j_gene: TRBJ2-7
CDR3aa: CASMGSGRATQYF; CDR3nt: TGTGCCAGCATGGGATCTGGGAGAGCGACCCAGTACTTC; abundance: NA; v_gene: TRBV6-2/TRBV6-3; d_gene: NA; j_gene: TRBJ2-5
CDR3aa: CASSQGWANTGELFF; CDR3nt: TGCGCCAGCAGCCAAGGTTGGGCGAACACCGGGGAGCTGTTTTTT; abundance: few; v_gene: TRBV4-3; d_gene: NA; j_gene: TRBJ2-2
CDR3aa: CASTRAGVFSYNEQFF; CDR3nt: TGTGCCAGCACTCGAGCGGGAGTGTTTTCCTACAATGAGCAGTTCTTC; abundance: NA; v_gene: TRBV6-1; d_gene: TRBD2; j_gene: TRBJ2-1
CDR3aa: CASSATGGVRTEAFF; CDR3nt: TGTGCCAGCAGCGCAACAGGGGGAGTAAGGACTGAAGCTTTCTTT; abundance: NA; v_gene: TRBV11-2; d_gene: TRBD1; j_gene: TRBJ1-1
CDR3aa: CASSQSTGLGSSDQPQHF; CDR3nt: TGTGCCAGCAGCCAGTCGACAGGGTTGGGGTCCTCGGATCAGCCCCAGCATTTT; abundance: few; v_gene: TRBV28; d_gene: TRBD1; j_gene: TRBJ1-5
CDR3aa: CASSEFGDSNPF; CDR3nt: TGTGCCAGCAGTGAATTTGGGGACAGCAATCCCTTC; abundance: NA; v_gene: TRBV2; d_gene: TRBD1; j_gene: TRBJ2-1
CDR3aa: CASSQGWGSTEKLFF; CDR3nt: TGCGCCAGCAGCCAAGGGTGGGGCAGTACTGAAAAACTGTTTTTT; abundance: NA; v_gene: TRBV4-1; d_gene: NA; j_gene: TRBJ1-4
CDR3aa: CASSDGLADYNEQFF; CDR3nt: TGCGCCAGCAGCGATGGACTAGCCGACTACAATGAGCAGTTCTTC; abundance: many; v_gene: TRBV5-1; d_gene: TRBD2; j_gene: TRBJ2-1
CDR3aa: CASSSADSNTDTQYF; CDR3nt: TGTGCCAGCAGCTCCGCCGACAGTAACACAGATACGCAGTATTTT; abundance: NA; v_gene: TRBV7-2; d_gene: NA; j_gene: TRBJ2-3
CDR3aa: CASSVELARGDTQYF; CDR3nt: TGTGCCAGCAGCGTAGAACTAGCTCGTGGGGATACGCAGTATTTT; abundance: NA; v_gene: TRBV9; d_gene: NA; j_gene: TRBJ2-3
CDR3aa: CASRGGGFNEQFF; CDR3nt: TGTGCCAGCCGGGGTGGAGGGTTCAATGAGCAGTTCTTC; abundance: NA; v_gene: TRBV21-1; d_gene: NA; j_gene: TRBJ2-1
CDR3aa: CASSQDFERDFYNEQFF; CDR3nt: TGCGCCAGCAGCCAAGACTTTGAGCGGGATTTTTACAATGAGCAGTTCTTC; abundance: few; v_gene: TRBV4-3; d_gene: TRBD2; j_gene: TRBJ2-1